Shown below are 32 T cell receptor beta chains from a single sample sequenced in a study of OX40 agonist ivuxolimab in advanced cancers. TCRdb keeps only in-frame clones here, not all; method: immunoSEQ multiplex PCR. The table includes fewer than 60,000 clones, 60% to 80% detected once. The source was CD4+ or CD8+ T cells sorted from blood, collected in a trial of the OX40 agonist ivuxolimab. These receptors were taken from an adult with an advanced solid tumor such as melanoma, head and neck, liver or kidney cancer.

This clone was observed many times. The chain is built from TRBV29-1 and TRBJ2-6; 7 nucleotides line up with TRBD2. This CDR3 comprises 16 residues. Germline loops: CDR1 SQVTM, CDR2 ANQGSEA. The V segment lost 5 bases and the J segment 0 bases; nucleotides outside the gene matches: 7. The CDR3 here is CSVQRDVGSGANVLTF. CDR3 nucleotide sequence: TGCAGCGTTCAGCGGGACGTCGGCTCTGGGGCCAACGTCCTGACTTTC.

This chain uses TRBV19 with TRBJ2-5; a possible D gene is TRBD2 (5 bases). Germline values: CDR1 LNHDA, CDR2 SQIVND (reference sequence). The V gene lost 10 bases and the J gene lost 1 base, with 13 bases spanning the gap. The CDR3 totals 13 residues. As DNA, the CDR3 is TGTGCCACCGAGTCTAGCATCCAAGAGACCCAGTACTTC. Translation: CATESSIQETQYF.

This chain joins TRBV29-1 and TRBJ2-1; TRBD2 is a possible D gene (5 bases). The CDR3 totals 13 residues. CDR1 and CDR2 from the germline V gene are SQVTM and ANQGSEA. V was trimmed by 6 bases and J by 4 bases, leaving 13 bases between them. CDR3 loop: CSVTKRVYNEQFF. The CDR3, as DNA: TGCAGCGTGACTAAGAGAGTTTACAATGAGCAGTTCTTC.

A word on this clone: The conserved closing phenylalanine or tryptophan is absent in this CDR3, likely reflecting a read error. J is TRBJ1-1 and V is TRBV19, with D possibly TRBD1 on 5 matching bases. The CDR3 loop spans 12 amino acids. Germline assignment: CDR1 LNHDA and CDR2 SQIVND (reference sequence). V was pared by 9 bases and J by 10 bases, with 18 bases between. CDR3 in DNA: TGTGCCAGCACCCAGGGTACCTGGAGAGCTTTCGTT. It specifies CASTQGTWRAFV.

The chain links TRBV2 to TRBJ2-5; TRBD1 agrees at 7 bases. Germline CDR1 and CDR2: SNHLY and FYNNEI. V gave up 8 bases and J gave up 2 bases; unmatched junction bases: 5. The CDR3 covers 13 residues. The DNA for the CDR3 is TGTGCCAGCTCCCGACAGGGTCAAGAGACCCAGTACTTC. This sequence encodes CASSRQGQETQYF. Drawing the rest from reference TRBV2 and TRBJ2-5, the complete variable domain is EPEVTQTPSHQVTQMGQEVILRCVPISNHLYFYWYRQILGQKVEFLVSFYNNEISEKSEIFDDQFSVERPDGSNFTLKIRSTKLEDSAMYFCASSRQGQETQYFGPGTRLLVL.

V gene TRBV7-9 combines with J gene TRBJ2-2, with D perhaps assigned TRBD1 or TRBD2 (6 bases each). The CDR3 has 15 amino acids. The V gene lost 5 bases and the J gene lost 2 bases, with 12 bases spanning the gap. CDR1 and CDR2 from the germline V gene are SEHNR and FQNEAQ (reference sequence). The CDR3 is CASSATGANTGELFF. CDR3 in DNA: TGTGCCAGCAGCGCGACGGGGGCAAACACCGGGGAGCTGTTTTTT.

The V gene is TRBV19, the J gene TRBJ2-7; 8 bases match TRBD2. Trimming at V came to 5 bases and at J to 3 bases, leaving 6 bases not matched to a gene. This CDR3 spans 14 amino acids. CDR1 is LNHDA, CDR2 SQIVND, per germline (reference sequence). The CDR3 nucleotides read TGTGCCAGTAGTGCCAGCGGGAGAGGCTACGAGCAGTACTTC. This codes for CASSASGRGYEQYF.

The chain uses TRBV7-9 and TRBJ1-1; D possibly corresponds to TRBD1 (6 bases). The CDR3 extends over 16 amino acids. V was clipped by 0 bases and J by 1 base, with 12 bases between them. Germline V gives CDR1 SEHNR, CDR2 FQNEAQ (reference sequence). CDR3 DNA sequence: TGTGCCAGCAGCTTAGCGGGGGCAGGCCCGAACACTGAAGCTTTCTTT. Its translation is CASSLAGAGPNTEAFF.

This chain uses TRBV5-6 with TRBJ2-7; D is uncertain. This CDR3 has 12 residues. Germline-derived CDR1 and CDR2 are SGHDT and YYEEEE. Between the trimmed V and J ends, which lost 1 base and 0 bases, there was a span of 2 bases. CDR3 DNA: TGTGCCAGCAGCTTGACCTCCTACGAGCAGTACTTC. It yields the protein CASSLTSYEQYF.

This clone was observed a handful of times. CDR3 in amino acids: CASSEEGIQPQHF. CDR3 nucleotide sequence: TGTGCCAGCAGTGAAGAGGGAATTCAGCCCCAGCATTTT. This rearrangement joins TRBV2 to TRBJ1-5; D gene uncertain. V shed 1 base and J shed 6 bases, with 7 bases lying between them. The CDR3 contains 13 residues. Germline CDR1 and CDR2: SNHLY and FYNNEI. The whole variable domain, remainder taken from reference TRBV2 and TRBJ1-5, is EPEVTQTPSHQVTQMGQEVILRCVPISNHLYFYWYRQILGQKVEFLVSFYNNEISEKSEIFDDQFSVERPDGSNFTLKIRSTKLEDSAMYFCASSEEGIQPQHFGDGTRLSIL.

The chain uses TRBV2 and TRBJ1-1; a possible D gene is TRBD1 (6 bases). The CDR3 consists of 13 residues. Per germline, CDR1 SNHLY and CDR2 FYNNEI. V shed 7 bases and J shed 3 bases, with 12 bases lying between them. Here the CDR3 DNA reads TGTGCCAGCATCAGGGGTGATGACACTGAAGCTTTCTTT. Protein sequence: CASIRGDDTEAFF.

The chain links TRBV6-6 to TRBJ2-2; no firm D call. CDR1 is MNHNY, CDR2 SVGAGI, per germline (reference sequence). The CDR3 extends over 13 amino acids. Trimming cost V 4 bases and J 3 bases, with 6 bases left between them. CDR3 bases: TGTGCCAGCAGTTCCACATACACCGGGGAGCTGTTTTTT. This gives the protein CASSSTYTGELFF.

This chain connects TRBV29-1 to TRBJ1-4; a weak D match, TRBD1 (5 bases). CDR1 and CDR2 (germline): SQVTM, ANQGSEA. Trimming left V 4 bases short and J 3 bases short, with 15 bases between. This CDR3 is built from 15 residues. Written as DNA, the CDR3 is TGCAGCGTTGCCTCTTCTGGGGGACCTAATGAAAAACTGTTTTTT. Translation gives CSVASSGGPNEKLFF.

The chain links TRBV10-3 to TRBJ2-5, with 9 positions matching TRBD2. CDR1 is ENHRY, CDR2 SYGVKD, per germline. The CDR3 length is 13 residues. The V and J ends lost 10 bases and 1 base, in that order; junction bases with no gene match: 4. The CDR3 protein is CASSTSGQETQYF. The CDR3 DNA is TGTGCCAGCTCGACTAGCGGCCAAGAGACCCAGTACTTC.

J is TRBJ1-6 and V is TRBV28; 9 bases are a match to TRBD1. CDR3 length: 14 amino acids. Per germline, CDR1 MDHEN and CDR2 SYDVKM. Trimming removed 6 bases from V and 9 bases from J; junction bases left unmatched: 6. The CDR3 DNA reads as TGTGCCAGCAGCCCGGGACAGGGCGCTTCACCCCTCCACTTT. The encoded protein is CASSPGQGASPLHF.

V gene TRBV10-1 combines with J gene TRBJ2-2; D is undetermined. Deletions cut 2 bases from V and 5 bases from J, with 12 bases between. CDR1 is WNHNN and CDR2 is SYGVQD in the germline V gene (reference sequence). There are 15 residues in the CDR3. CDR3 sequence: CASSEGFSPTGELFF. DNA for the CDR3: TGCGCCAGCAGTGAGGGGTTTTCTCCGACCGGGGAGCTGTTTTTT.

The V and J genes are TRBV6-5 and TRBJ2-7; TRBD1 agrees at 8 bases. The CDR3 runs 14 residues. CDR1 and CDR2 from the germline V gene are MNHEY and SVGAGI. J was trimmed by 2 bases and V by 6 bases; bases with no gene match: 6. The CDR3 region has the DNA TGTGCCAGCAGGGTGGACAGGGAAGCCTACGAGCAGTACTTC. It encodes CASRVDREAYEQYF.

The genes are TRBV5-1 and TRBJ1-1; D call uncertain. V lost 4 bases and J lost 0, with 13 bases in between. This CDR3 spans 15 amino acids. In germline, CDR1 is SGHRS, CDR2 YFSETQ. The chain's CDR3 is CASSPLPGLNTEAFF. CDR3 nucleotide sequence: TGCGCCAGCAGCCCCCTACCTGGGTTGAACACTGAAGCTTTCTTT.

Written as DNA, the CDR3 is TGTGCCAGCCTCAGATGGGACCGGAATGAGCAGTTCTTC. It is translated as CASLRWDRNEQFF. The rearrangement uses TRBV7-9 and TRBJ2-1; D may match TRBD1 or TRBD2 (5 bases each). V was cut by 8 bases and J by 7 bases, with 15 bases left in between. Germline V gives CDR1 SEHNR, CDR2 FQNEAQ (reference sequence). This CDR3 comprises 13 residues.

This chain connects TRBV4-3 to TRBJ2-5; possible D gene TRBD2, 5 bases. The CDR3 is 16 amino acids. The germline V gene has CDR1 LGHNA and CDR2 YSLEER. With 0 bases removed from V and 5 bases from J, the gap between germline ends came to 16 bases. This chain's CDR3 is CASSQDGIGPQETQYF. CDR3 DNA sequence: TGCGCCAGCAGCCAAGACGGGATTGGGCCACAGGAGACCCAGTACTTC.

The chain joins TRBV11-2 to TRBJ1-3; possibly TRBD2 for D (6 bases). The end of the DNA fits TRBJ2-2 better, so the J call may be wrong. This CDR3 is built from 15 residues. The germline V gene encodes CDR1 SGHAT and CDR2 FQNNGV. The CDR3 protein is CASSLAGLNTGELFF. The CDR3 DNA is TGTGCCAGCAGCTTAGCGGGACTCAACACCGGGGAGCTGTTTTTT.

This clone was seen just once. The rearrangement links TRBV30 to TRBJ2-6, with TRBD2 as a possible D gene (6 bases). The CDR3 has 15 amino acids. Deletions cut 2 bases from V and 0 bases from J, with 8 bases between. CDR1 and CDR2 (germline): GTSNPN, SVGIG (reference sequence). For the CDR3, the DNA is TGTGCCTGGAGTCCGGGACTCTCTGGGGCCAACGTCCTGACTTTC. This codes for CAWSPGLSGANVLTF.

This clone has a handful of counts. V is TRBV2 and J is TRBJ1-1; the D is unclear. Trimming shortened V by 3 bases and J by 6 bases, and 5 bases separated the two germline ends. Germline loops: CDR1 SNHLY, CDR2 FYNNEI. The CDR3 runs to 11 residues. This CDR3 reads CASSEHSEAFF. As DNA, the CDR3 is TGTGCCAGCAGTGAGCATTCTGAAGCTTTCTTT.

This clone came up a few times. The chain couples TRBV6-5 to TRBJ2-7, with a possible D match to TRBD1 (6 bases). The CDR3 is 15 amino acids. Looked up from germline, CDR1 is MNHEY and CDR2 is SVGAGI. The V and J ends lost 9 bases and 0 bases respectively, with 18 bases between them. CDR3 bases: TGTGCCAGGCCGGACGGGACATCGTACTCCTACGAGCAGTACTTC. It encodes CARPDGTSYSYEQYF.

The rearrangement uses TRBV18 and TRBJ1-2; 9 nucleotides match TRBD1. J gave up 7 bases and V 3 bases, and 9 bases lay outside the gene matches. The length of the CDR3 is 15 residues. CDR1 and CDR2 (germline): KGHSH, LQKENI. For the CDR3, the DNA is TGTGCCAGCTCACCCTCGATGACAGGGGGGGTTGGCTACACCTTC. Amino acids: CASSPSMTGGVGYTF.

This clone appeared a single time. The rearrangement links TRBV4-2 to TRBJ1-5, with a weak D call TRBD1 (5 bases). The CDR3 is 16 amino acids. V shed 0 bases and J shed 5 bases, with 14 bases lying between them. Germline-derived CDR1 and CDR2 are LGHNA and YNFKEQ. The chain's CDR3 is CASSQDGDGVHQPQHF. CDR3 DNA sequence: TGTGCCAGCAGCCAAGATGGGGACGGGGTACATCAGCCCCAGCATTTT.

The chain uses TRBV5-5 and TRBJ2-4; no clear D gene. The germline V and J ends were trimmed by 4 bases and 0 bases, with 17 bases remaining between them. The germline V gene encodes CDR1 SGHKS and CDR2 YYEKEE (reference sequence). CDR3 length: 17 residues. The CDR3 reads CASSTPLGQLAKNIQYF. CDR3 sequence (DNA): TGTGCCAGCAGCACTCCTTTGGGCCAACTAGCCAAAAACATTCAGTACTTC.

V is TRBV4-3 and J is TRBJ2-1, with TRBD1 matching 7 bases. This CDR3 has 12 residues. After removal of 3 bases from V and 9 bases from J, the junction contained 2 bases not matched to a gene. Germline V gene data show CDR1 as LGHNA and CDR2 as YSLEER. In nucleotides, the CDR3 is TGCGCCAGCAGCCACGCAGGGGGTGAGCAGTTCTTC. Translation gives CASSHAGGEQFF.

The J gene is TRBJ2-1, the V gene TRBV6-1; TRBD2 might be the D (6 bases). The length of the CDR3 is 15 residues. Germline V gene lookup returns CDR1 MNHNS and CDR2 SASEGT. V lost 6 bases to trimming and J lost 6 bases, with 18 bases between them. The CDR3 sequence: CASRVLARAFNEQFF. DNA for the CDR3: TGTGCCAGCAGGGTTCTAGCGCGAGCCTTCAATGAGCAGTTCTTC.

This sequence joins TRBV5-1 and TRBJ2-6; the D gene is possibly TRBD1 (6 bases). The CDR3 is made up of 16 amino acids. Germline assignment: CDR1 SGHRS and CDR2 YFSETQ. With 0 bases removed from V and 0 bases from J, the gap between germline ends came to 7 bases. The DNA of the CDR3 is TGCGCCAGCAGCTTGGAGGGGGACTCTGGGGCCAACGTCCTGACTTTC. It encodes CASSLEGDSGANVLTF.

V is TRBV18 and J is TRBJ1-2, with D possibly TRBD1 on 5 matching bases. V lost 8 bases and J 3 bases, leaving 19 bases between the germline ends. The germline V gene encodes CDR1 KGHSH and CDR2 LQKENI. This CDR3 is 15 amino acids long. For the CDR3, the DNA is TGTGCCAGCCGGGGGAGACGCCCGGGGGACTATGGCTACACCTTC. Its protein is CASRGRRPGDYGYTF.

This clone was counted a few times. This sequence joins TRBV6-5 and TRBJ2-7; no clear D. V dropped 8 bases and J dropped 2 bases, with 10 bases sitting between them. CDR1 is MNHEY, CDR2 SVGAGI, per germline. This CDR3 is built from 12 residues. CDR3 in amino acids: CASGLGPYEQYF. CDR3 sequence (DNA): TGTGCCAGCGGGCTAGGTCCCTACGAGCAGTACTTC.